Below, 18 T cell receptor beta chains from the same sample are listed, as sequenced in a study of T cell responses to AZD1222 COVID-19 vaccine (dated by TCRdb to the early 2020s). In light of the paper, this sample's time point label describes: baseline before first vaccination. The library was built by means of the immunoSEQ multiplex PCR assay. The table comes from immuneACCESS by way of TCRdb, which keeps in-frame sequences with V and J called. Part of the clones is missing from these tables; in studies checked, under half for an unresolved V gene and the rest for unknown reasons. In this sample the table shows about 85,000 clones, roughly 90% of which occur a single time. The ten largest account for around 2.8% of the sample. The sample was peripheral blood, taken on day 0 of AZD1222 vaccination. The origin of the receptors is an adult in good health.

V usage is TRBV24-1 and J usage is TRBJ2-1; no firm D call. The germline V gene has CDR1 KGHDR and CDR2 SFDVKD. V lost 4 bases and J 12 bases, leaving 12 bases between the germline ends. CDR3 length equals 12 residues. The CDR3 DNA follows: TGTGCCACCAGTGACTTAGACACTCGGCAGTTCTTC. It is translated as CATSDLDTRQFF.

This chain joins TRBV2 and TRBJ1-5; 9 positions match TRBD1. The V segment lost 8 bases and the J segment 2 bases; nucleotides outside the gene matches: 4. The germline V gene encodes CDR1 SNHLY and CDR2 FYNNEI. The CDR3 contains 14 residues. CDR3 loop: CASAGQGGNQPQHF. In DNA, the CDR3 is TGTGCCAGCGCGGGACAGGGTGGCAATCAGCCCCAGCATTTT.

This clone was detected once. The CDR3 protein is CASRNGDRGRTF. CDR3 coding DNA: TGTGCCAGCCGGAATGGGGACAGGGGCCGCACCTTC. This rearrangement joins TRBV25-1 to TRBJ1-2; TRBD1 aligns across 10 bases. Germline CDR1 MGHDK, CDR2 SYGVNS. Trimming removed 8 bases from V and 13 bases from J; junction bases left unmatched: 10. CDR3 length: 12 residues.

V usage is TRBV7-9 and J usage is TRBJ1-3; D unclear. Trimming left V 8 bases short and J 3 bases short, with 8 bases between. Germline CDR1 reads SEHNR; CDR2 reads FQNEAQ (reference sequence). The CDR3 spans 12 residues. The DNA of the CDR3 is TGTGCCAGCCTGCAGCTTGGAAACACCATATATTTT. It specifies CASLQLGNTIYF.

The J gene is TRBJ2-1, the V gene TRBV3-1 (or the pseudogene TRBV3-2); TRBD1 might be the D (5 bases). The germline gives CDR1 LGHDT, CDR2 YNNKEL (reference sequence). The CDR3 is 16 amino acids. With 4 bases removed from V and 0 bases from J, the gap between germline ends came to 13 bases. CDR3 sequence (DNA): TGTGCCAGCAGCCCCAGACAGCTTAACTCCTACAATGAGCAGTTCTTC. It encodes CASSPRQLNSYNEQFF.

This sequence joins TRBV11-2 and TRBJ1-1; 10 nucleotides line up with TRBD1. CDR3 length: 17 amino acids. Trimming removed 5 bases from V and 4 bases from J; junction bases left unmatched: 13. The germline V gene has CDR1 SGHAT and CDR2 FQNNGV. The CDR3 sequence is CASSPRETGGVGTEAFF. The CDR3 DNA reads TGTGCCAGCAGCCCAAGAGAGACAGGGGGCGTGGGCACTGAAGCTTTCTTT.

This chain joins TRBV10-3 and TRBJ2-7, with 8 bases matching TRBD1. This CDR3 has 14 amino acids. The J segment lost 0 bases and the V segment lost 10 bases, leaving 8 bases of the junction unmatched. Germline CDR1 ENHRY, CDR2 SYGVKD. The CDR3 reads CATQRTGSSYEQYF. DNA of the CDR3: TGTGCCACCCAACGGACAGGGAGCTCCTACGAGCAGTACTTC.

To note about this clone: Germline and junction disagree at one end, which may indicate a read error. The rearrangement links TRBV14 to TRBJ2-1; maybe TRBD2 (5 bases). Per germline, CDR1 SGHDN and CDR2 FVKESK. The CDR3 is 14 amino acids. CDR3 DNA: TGTGCCAGCAGCCCACGGACTGTTACTAATGGGCAGTTCTTC. Its translation is CASSPRTVTNGQFF.

The genes are TRBV21-1 and TRBJ1-5; TRBD1, the table's D call, lacks a check against the DNA. TRBV21-1 is a listed pseudogene. This CDR3 spans 19 amino acids. CDR3 DNA: TGTGCCAGCAGAGGACAGCTTGAAGTACTGAATTGGTGGCATCAGCCCCAGCATTTT. Protein product: CASRGQLEVLNWWHQPQHF.

This chain joins TRBV7-3 and TRBJ2-1, with 10 positions matching TRBD1. The V segment lost 4 bases and the J segment 7 bases; nucleotides outside the gene matches: 4. The CDR3 has 14 amino acids. Looked up from germline, CDR1 is SGHTA and CDR2 is FQGTGA. CDR3 bases: TGTGCCAGCAGCTCAGGGACAGGGGCAAATGAGCAGTTCTTC. Translated, it gives CASSSGTGANEQFF.

DNA for the CDR3: TGCGCCAGCAGCCAAGTTATTTTGGACTACAATGAGCAGTTCTTC. Encoded protein: CASSQVILDYNEQFF. The chain uses TRBV4-1 and TRBJ2-1; D uncertain. CDR1 is MGHRA and CDR2 is YSYEKL in the germline V gene. The CDR3 is 15 residues long. The V end lost 1 base, the J end lost 3 bases, and 10 bases lay between the germline ends.

The J gene is TRBJ2-7, the V gene TRBV5-4, with TRBD2 matching 7 bases. Germline CDR1 reads SGHNT; CDR2 reads YYREEE (reference sequence). V shed 6 bases and J 7 bases; nucleotides not matched to a gene: 13. This CDR3 contains 14 residues. The CDR3 loop reads CASTPSGGRGEQYF. The CDR3 bases are TGTGCCAGCACCCCATCCGGGGGGAGGGGAGAGCAGTACTTC.

This chain uses TRBV18 with TRBJ2-6; D gene uncertain. V was trimmed by 5 bases and J by 0 bases, leaving 14 bases between them. This CDR3 is 17 amino acids long. Germline V gene lookup returns CDR1 KGHSH and CDR2 LQKENI. The CDR3 loop is CASSERHPVSGANVLTF. CDR3 in DNA: TGTGCCAGCTCAGAAAGGCATCCCGTCTCTGGGGCCAACGTCCTGACTTTC.

The chain has TRBV30 and TRBJ1-5; 7 nucleotides agree with TRBD1. The CDR3 loop spans 13 amino acids. Germline loops: CDR1 GTSNPN, CDR2 SVGIG (reference sequence). With V trimmed by 0 bases and J by 5 bases, 1 base remained unmatched. The CDR3 region is CAWSVGGHQPQHF. DNA of the CDR3: TGTGCCTGGAGTGTAGGGGGCCATCAGCCCCAGCATTTT.

The chain joins TRBV9 to TRBJ2-1; no clear D. CDR3 length: 13 residues. The V and J ends lost 3 bases and 6 bases respectively, with 10 bases between them. Germline-derived CDR1 and CDR2 are SGDLS and YYNGEE. The CDR3 sequence: CASSALSGNEQFF. In DNA form, the CDR3 reads TGTGCCAGCAGCGCCCTGTCAGGCAATGAGCAGTTCTTC.

The sample holds one count of this clone. The genes are TRBV14 and TRBJ1-4, with D maybe TRBD1 (5 bases). Trimming shortened V by 4 bases and J by 0 bases, and 9 bases separated the two germline ends. The length of the CDR3 is 15 residues. CDR1 and CDR2 from the germline V gene are SGHDN and FVKESK. The CDR3 protein is CASSPGSATNEKLFF. The DNA of the CDR3 is TGTGCCAGCAGCCCAGGGAGTGCAACTAATGAAAAACTGTTTTTT. The whole variable domain, remainder taken from reference TRBV14 and TRBJ1-4, is EAGVTQFPSHSVIEKGQTVTLRCDPISGHDNLYWYRRVMGKEIKFLLHFVKESKQDESGMPNNRFLAERTGGTYSTLKVQPAELEDSGVYFCASSPGSATNEKLFFGSGTQLSVL.

J is TRBJ1-2 and V is TRBV28; D might be TRBD1 (5 bases). The CDR3 is made up of 13 amino acids. V gave up 8 bases and J gave up 1 base, with 11 bases separating them. Germline V gene data show CDR1 as MDHEN and CDR2 as SYDVKM. The CDR3 protein is CASSGGVNYGYTF. The CDR3 bases are TGTGCCAGCTCCGGGGGGGTTAACTATGGCTACACCTTC.

This sequence joins TRBV6-5 and TRBJ1-6; 8 nucleotides agree with TRBD1. CDR3 size: 16 residues. Looked up from germline, CDR1 is MNHEY and CDR2 is SVGAGI. V was pared by 4 bases and J by 7 bases, with 9 bases of the junction left unmatched. CDR3 protein: CASSSYRDRGNSPLHF. The CDR3 DNA reads TGTGCCAGCAGTTCATACCGCGACAGGGGAAATTCACCCCTCCACTTT.